Listed below are T cell receptor beta chains from one sample, sequenced in a study of blood T cell repertoires in COVID-19. Generated by immunoSEQ multiplex PCR, the TCRdb table keeps only in-frame clones and is missing some. Of hundreds of thousands of clones listed, roughly 90% are singletons. Sequences were obtained from peripheral blood. All receptors derive from a man between 18 and 29 years old with COVID-19, enrolled during active disease. The CDR3 runs from the conserved cysteine through the conserved F or W. Fields, in order: J gene, D gene, V gene, clone size, CDR3 length, CDR3 DNA, CDR3 protein. D genes are given only for firm matches. Size values are once, few and many counts, or a class for expanded clones, and some rows have none.

TRBJ2-5,TRBD2,TRBV3-1/TRBV3-2,-,17,TGTGCCAGCAGCCCTCCTGGACTAGCGGGAATCGGTGAGACCCAGTACTTC,CASSPPGLAGIGETQYF
TRBJ2-7,-,TRBV30,-,14,TGTGCCTGGAGGACAGGTACCCTAGGTTACGAGCAGTACTTC,CAWRTGTLGYEQYF
TRBJ1-2,-,TRBV5-6,-,12,TGTGCCAGCAGCTTGGGGGACAATTCAGGCACCTTC,CASSLGDNSGTF
TRBJ2-5,TRBD1,TRBV5-1,once,15,TGCGCCAGCAGCTGGACAGGGTTCGTGCAAGAGACCCAGTACTTC,CASSWTGFVQETQYF
TRBJ2-3,-,TRBV9,-,16,TGTGCCAGCAGCCCCCGTGTGGGCTCTAGCACAGATACGCAGTATTTT,CASSPRVGSSTDTQYF
TRBJ1-6,TRBD1,TRBV25-1,-,15,TGTGCCAGCAGTGAATCCGACAGGGGAAATTCACCCCTCCACTTT,CASSESDRGNSPLHF
TRBJ2-7,-,TRBV3-1/TRBV3-2,-,14,TGTGCCAGCAGCCAAGAGTCTATCTCCTACGAGCAGTACTTC,CASSQESISYEQYF
TRBJ2-2,-,TRBV27,-,16,TGTGCCAGCACCGGAGGGGGGACAGTTTACACCGGGGAGCTGTTTTTT,CASTGGGTVYTGELFF
TRBJ2-3,TRBD1,TRBV4-2,-,19,TGTGCCAGCAGCCAAGTTCGAGACGCAGGGGGCCTTAGCACAGATACGCAGTATTTT,CASSQVRDAGGLSTDTQYF
TRBJ2-5,-,TRBV3-1/TRBV3-2,-,13,TGTGCCAGCAGTGGGCCGCTGTCAGGGGCCCAGTACTTC,CASSGPLSGAQYF
TRBJ2-1,TRBD2,TRBV5-4,-,14,TGTGCCAGCAGCACGGGACTAGCGACGGGTGAGCAGTTCTTC,CASSTGLATGEQFF
TRBJ1-5,-,TRBV30,-,13,TGTGCCTGGAGTGTTGCAGACAATCAGCCCCAGCATTTT,CAWSVADNQPQHF
TRBJ1-3,-,TRBV10-2,-,13,TGCGCCAGCAGTGAGTCGGAGGTAAACACCATATATTTT,CASSESEVNTIYF
TRBJ2-1,TRBD1,TRBV3-1/TRBV3-2,-,15,TGTGCCAGCAGCCCTGGACAGGTGGGATACAATGAGCAGTTCTTC,CASSPGQVGYNEQFF
TRBJ1-1,TRBD1,TRBV18,-,16,TGTGCCAGCAGTTACGGGACAGGCCTCATGAACACTGAAGCTTTCTTT,CASSYGTGLMNTEAFF
TRBJ1-6,-,TRBV7-9,-,13,TGTGCCAGCAGCCTAATACAGGGTCACCCCCTCCACTTT,CASSLIQGHPLHF
TRBJ2-1,-,TRBV12-5,-,13,TGTGCTAGTGGTTTGGTACGAGGAGGCTGGCAGTTCTTC,CASGLVRGGWQFF
TRBJ2-2,-,TRBV11-1,few,13,TGTGCCAGCAGCTTAGCATTAGACGGGGAGCTGTTTTTT,CASSLALDGELFF
TRBJ2-2,TRBD1,TRBV2,-,15,TGTGCCAGCAGACTCCGGGACAGGGACACCGGGGAGCTGTTTTTT,CASRLRDRDTGELFF
TRBJ2-2,-,TRBV6-2/TRBV6-3,-,14,TGTGCCAGCAGTTACTCGACAGTGGCCGGGGAGCTGTTTTTT,CASSYSTVAGELFF
TRBJ2-7,-,TRBV29-1,-,13,TGCAGCGCGGCGGCAGGGGATACCTACGAGCAGTACTTC,CSAAAGDTYEQYF
TRBJ2-5,TRBD1,TRBV29-1,-,12,TGCTGTGCTGAGGGGGCTTGGGAGACCCAGTACTTC,CCAEGAWETQYF
TRBJ2-3,-,TRBV19,-,14,TGTGCCAGTAGTATTACGCGGGACACAGATACGCAGTATTTT,CASSITRDTDTQYF
TRBJ2-2,-,TRBV9,-,12,TGTGCCAGCAGCGCAAACACCGGGGAGCTGTTTTTT,CASSANTGELFF
TRBJ1-2,TRBD1,TRBV30,-,11,TGTGCCTGGAGTGCACAGGGGGGCTACACCTTC,CAWSAQGGYTF
TRBJ1-1,TRBD1,TRBV5-1,-,15,TGCGCCAGCAGCTTGAAGGGGGCGATGAACACTGAAGCTTTCTTT,CASSLKGAMNTEAFF
TRBJ2-7,TRBD1,TRBV18,-,15,TGTGCCAGCTCACCCGGGACAGGGGGCTCGGGCGAGCAGTACTTC,CASSPGTGGSGEQYF
TRBJ1-4,-,TRBV5-1,-,15,TGCGCCAGCAGCTTGGCTAGGCTAACTAATGAAAAACTGTTTTTT,CASSLARLTNEKLFF
TRBJ2-5,TRBD2,TRBV2,-,16,TGTGCCACCCAAGATGGTGTAGCGGGGGACCAAGAGACCCAGTACTTC,CATQDGVAGDQETQYF
TRBJ2-7,TRBD1,TRBV27,-,13,TGTGCCAGCAGATCGGGACAGTCCTACGAGCAGTACTTC,CASRSGQSYEQYF
TRBJ1-6,-,TRBV11-3,-,14,TGTGCCAGCAGCTTAAGTCAGGGCCATTCACCCCTCCACTTT,CASSLSQGHSPLHF
TRBJ1-1,-,TRBV6-5,-,13,TGTGCCAGCAGTTATGGGGGGAGCACTGAAGCTTTCTTT,CASSYGGSTEAFF
TRBJ1-5,-,TRBV10-3,-,15,TGTGCCATCAGTGAGTCTGTGGGCCGCAATCAGCCCCAGCATTTT,CAISESVGRNQPQHF
TRBJ2-7,TRBD2,TRBV12-5,-,16,TGTGCTAGTGGTTTGGGGATACTTGGCGGGGGCTACGAGCAGTACTTC,CASGLGILGGGYEQYF
TRBJ1-2,TRBD1,TRBV19,few,14,TGTGCCAGTAGTATAGCCAGACAGGGCGATGGCTACACCTTC,CASSIARQGDGYTF
TRBJ2-2,-,TRBV2,-,14,TGTGCCAGCAGTGTCGGACAGATCTCCGGGGAGCTGTTTTTT,CASSVGQISGELFF
TRBJ1-1,TRBD1,TRBV5-4,-,13,TGTGCCAGCAGCCGGGGACAGGCCGTTGAAGCTTTCTTT,CASSRGQAVEAFF
TRBJ2-2,TRBD2,TRBV9,-,16,TGTGCCAGCAGCGCCCTTAGCGGGGGGGCCGCCGGGGAGCTGTTTTTT,CASSALSGGAAGELFF
TRBJ2-3,-,TRBV5-1,-,14,TGCGCCAGCAGCTTTTCGGGAGTCACAGATACGCAGTATTTT,CASSFSGVTDTQYF
TRBJ1-3,TRBD1,TRBV6-1,-,15,TGTGCCAGCAGTGAAGGTACAGGGGGCAGAAACACCATATATTTT,CASSEGTGGRNTIYF
TRBJ2-7,-,TRBV11-2,-,11,TGTGCCAGCAGCTTCAACTACGAGCAGTACTTC,CASSFNYEQYF
TRBJ1-1,-,TRBV2,-,13,TGTGCCAGCATGGGCACGTTGAACACTGAAGCTTTCTTT,CASMGTLNTEAFF
TRBJ2-1,-,TRBV10-3,few,15,TGTGCCATCAGGACAGGCTCACCCTCCGAGGGTGAGCAGTTCTTC,CAIRTGSPSEGEQFF
TRBJ2-2,TRBD1,TRBV2,-,15,TGTGCCAGCAGTGAGAGGGGACAGGGGCCCGGGGAGCTGTTTTTT,CASSERGQGPGELFF
TRBJ2-2,-,TRBV27,-,15,TGTGCCAGCAGTTTATCGCGCCTAGTCACCGGGGAGCTGTTTTTT,CASSLSRLVTGELFF
TRBJ1-2,TRBD1,TRBV2,few,13,TGTGCCAGCAGGGACAGGGGAAACTATGGCTACACCTTC,CASRDRGNYGYTF
TRBJ2-2,-,TRBV7-8,-,13,TGTGCCAGCGGGAGTCCCAACACCGGGGAGCTATTTTTT,CASGSPNTGELFF
TRBJ1-4,-,TRBV7-9,-,14,TGTGCCAGCAGCAATGACAGCTTAAATGAAAAACTGTTTTTT,CASSNDSLNEKLFF
TRBJ1-5,-,TRBV6-5,-,15,TGTGCCAGCAACGTCCGGCAGGTCTCCAATCAGCCCCAGCATTTT,CASNVRQVSNQPQHF
TRBJ2-7,TRBD2,TRBV29-1,-,15,TGCAGCACGAAGGGACTAGCGGGACGCTCCTACGAGCAGTACTTC,CSTKGLAGRSYEQYF